The present T cell receptor (beta chain) was sequenced within a study of B cell selection in AIRE deficiency (dated by TCRdb to between 2018 and 2021). In terms of the full investigation: Researchers compared TCRbeta repertoires of sorted blood CD4+ conventional T cells and regulatory T cells in AIRE-deficient patients with those in healthy controls. The TCR-sequenced cohort comprised roughly five AIRE-deficient APECED patients and roughly five healthy control donors. What the research found in general, with its limitations: In terms of TCRBV gene usage, CDR3 length and TCR diversity, Tconv and Treg cells from AIRE-deficient patients looked similar to Tconv and Treg cells from healthy donors. Sequencing covered only TCRbeta chains, and under 45% of shared healthy-donor Treg sequences were also present in healthy Tconv, possibly due to differing TCRalpha chains. Around 30% of Treg TCRbeta sequences shared among healthy donors appeared in patient Tconv cells, suggesting diversion of Treg-biased clones into the Tconv compartment. CDR3s were shorter in shared Treg sequences, reflecting a bias toward rearrangements that have few non-templated nucleotide insertions. Of roughly 4,000 shared Treg TCRbeta sequences, under 40% were shared only among healthy donors and 9.3% only among patients, suggesting less efficient Treg selection without AIRE.

CD4+CD25hiCD127low/negative cells were sorted as the regulatory T cell population. The AIRE-deficient patients had APECED syndrome. Tconv and Treg cells for TCRbeta sequencing were sorted on a FACSAria flow cytometer. The sorted cells went into 5-ml round-bottom polystyrene tubes, and the dry cell pellets were then frozen at -80 degrees C until sequencing. Of note for this clone: It lacks a known antigen. No much larger clone exists at a distance of one base, and base qualities are not known.

CDR1 MNHEY and CDR2 SVGAGI are derived from the germline V gene. V sheds 2 bases and J sheds 8 bases, leaving 15 bases between their ends. The CDR3 goes from the cysteine to the phenylalanine over 15 residues. Only CDR3 DNA remains: 45 bases, in frame from the first base. The immunoSEQ platform was used to sequence the TCRbeta chains. From the authors' description of their analysis: When Treg repertoires were pooled, patients gave around 50,000 distinct TCRbeta sequences, while healthy donors gave around 96,000. Treg TCRbeta sequences found in two or more individuals were defined as public, and these public Treg TCRbeta sequences were then searched for in Tconv repertoires. Group differences were tested with Mann-Whitney U tests and Bonferroni-Dunn correction in GraphPad Prism 7.03. Held by TCRdb, this immuneACCESS table contains in-frame sequences only and omits some clones. Under half of the omission traces to an unresolved V gene where checked; the cause of the rest is unknown. The V and J calls and clone size were taken over from that table, and D and trimming were inferred from the DNA. For this sample there are about 21,000 clones; approximately 94% appear just once. The top ten constitute roughly 1.9% of the sample.

Recombination connected TRBV6-5 to TRBJ1-4; a tentative D call is TRBD1 (6 bases match). The source material was Tregs sorted from PBMCs. The receptor was derived from a human donor with AIRE deficiency. The sequenced DNA is TGTGCCAGCAGTTACAGGGGCAGGGGCTACGAAAAACTGTTTTTT. The translation is CASSYRGRGYEKLFF.